Sequencing of this T cell receptor beta chain was carried out in a study of cytomegalovirus exposure and HLA in healthy donors. Researchers ran the PCR with 60 Vbeta and 13 Jbeta primers. Here immunoSEQ multiplex PCR was the method, and the copy in TCRdb shows in-frame clones only, minus some. The sample lists 250,000 or so clones, about 84% occurring once. There are 17 residues in the CDR3. Germline V lookup: CDR1 SGHRS, CDR2 YFSETQ. V shed 4 bases and J 6 bases; nucleotides not matched to a gene: 15. The sequencing sample was made of PBMCs. The chain is built from TRBV5-1 and TRBJ2-1, with 8 bases matching TRBD2. The receptor comes from a human donor in good health. CDR3 nucleotides: TGCGCCAGCAGCCCTAATTCGATCAGCGGGAGAAGCAATGAGCAGTTCTTC. Protein product: CASSPNSISGRSNEQFF.